Described below is a single T cell receptor beta chain sequence and its context. Germline V gene sequence: CDR1 MNHEY, CDR2 SMNVEV (reference sequence). Trimming cost V 7 bases and J 1 base; bases outside gene matches: 9. The CDR3 runs 15 residues. This entry belongs to a study of control samples from healthy donors and cancer patients. Assay used: immunoSEQ multiplex PCR; TCRdb lists only in-frame clones, some missing. The repertoire consists of around 59,000 clones, with about 92% occurring once and the leading ten covering 1.7%. The chain couples TRBV27 to TRBJ1-1; 7 bases map to TRBD1. This receptor was obtained from a man between 40 and 49 years old with colorectal cancer. The sample was PBMCs. CDR3 loop: CASTPGGPPNTEAFF. CDR3 DNA: TGTGCCAGCACCCCAGGGGGGCCTCCGAACACTGAAGCTTTCTTT.